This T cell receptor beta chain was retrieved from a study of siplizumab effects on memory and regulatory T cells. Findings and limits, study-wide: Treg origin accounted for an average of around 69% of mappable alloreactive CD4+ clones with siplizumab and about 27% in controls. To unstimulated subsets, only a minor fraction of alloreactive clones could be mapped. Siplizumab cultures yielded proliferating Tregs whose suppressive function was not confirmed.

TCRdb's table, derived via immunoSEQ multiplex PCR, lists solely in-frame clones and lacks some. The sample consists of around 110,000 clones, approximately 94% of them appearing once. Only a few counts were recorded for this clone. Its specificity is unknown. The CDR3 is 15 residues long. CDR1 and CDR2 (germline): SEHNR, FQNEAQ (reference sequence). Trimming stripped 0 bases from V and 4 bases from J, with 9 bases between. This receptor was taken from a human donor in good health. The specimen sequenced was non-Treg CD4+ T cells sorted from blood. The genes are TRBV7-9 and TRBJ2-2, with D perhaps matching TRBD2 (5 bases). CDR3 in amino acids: CASSLAGGGTGELFF. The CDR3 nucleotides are TGTGCCAGCAGCTTAGCCGGAGGTGGCACCGGGGAGCTGTTTTTT.